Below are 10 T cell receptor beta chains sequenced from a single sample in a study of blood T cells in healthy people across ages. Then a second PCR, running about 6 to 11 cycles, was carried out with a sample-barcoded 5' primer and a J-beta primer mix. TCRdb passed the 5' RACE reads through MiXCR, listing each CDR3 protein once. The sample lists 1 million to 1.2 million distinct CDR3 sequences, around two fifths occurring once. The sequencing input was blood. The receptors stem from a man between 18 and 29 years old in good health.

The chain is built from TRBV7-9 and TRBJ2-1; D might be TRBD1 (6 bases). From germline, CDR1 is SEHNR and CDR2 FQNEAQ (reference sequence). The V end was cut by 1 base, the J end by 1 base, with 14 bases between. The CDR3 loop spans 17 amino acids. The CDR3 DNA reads TGTGCCAGCAGCTTAGATCTTGGGGGACAATCCTACAATGAGCAGTTCTTC. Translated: CASSLDLGGQSYNEQFF.

CDR3 nucleotides: TGTGCCACCAGCAGAGATCGGGGAACCGGGGAGCTGTTTTTT. This codes for CATSRDRGTGELFF. The chain joins TRBV15 to TRBJ2-2; perhaps TRBD2 as D (5 bases). The length of the CDR3 is 14 residues. Germline loops: CDR1 LNHNV, CDR2 YYDKDF (reference sequence). The V gene lost 0 bases and the J gene lost 5 bases, with 7 bases spanning the gap.

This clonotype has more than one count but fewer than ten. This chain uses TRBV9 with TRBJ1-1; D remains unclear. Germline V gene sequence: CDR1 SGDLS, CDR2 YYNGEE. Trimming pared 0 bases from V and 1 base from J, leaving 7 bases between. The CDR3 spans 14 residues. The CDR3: CASSVGDENTEAFF. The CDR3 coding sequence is TGTGCCAGCAGCGTAGGAGACGAGAACACTGAAGCTTTCTTT.

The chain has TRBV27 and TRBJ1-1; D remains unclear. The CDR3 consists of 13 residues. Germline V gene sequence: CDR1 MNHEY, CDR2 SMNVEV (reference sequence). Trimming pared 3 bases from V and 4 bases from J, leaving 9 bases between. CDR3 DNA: TGTGCCAGCAGTTTCGGGCCGATCACTGAAGCTTTCTTT. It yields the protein CASSFGPITEAFF.

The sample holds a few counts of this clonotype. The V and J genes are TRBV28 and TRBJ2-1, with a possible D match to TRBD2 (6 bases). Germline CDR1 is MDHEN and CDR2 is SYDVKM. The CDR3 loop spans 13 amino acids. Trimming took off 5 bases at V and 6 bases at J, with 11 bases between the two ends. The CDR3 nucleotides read TGTGCCAGCAGTATCACGACTAGCAATGAGCAGTTCTTC. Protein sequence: CASSITTSNEQFF.

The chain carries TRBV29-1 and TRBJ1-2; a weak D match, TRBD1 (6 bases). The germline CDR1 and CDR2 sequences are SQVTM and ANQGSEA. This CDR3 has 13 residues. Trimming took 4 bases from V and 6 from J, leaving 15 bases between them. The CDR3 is CSVGWPKGDGYTF. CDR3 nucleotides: TGCAGCGTTGGTTGGCCGAAGGGGGATGGCTACACCTTC.

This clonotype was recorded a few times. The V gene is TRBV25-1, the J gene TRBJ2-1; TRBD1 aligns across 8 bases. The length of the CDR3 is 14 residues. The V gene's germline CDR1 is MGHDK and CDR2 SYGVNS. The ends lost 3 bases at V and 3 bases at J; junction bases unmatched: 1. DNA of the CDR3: TGTGCCAGCAGTGAGACAGGGGACTACAATGAGCAGTTCTTC. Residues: CASSETGDYNEQFF. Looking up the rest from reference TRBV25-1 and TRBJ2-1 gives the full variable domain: EADIYQTPRYLVIGTGKKITLECSQTMGHDKMYWYQQDPGMELHLIHYSYGVNSTEKGDLSSESTVSRIRTEHFPLTLESARPSHTSQYLCASSETGDYNEQFFGPGTRLTVL.

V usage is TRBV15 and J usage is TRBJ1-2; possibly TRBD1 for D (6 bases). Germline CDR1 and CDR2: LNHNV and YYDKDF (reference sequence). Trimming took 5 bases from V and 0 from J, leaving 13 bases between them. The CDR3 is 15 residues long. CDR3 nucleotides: TGTGCCACCAGCCCCGGACAGATCGCTAACTATGGCTACACCTTC. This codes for CATSPGQIANYGYTF.

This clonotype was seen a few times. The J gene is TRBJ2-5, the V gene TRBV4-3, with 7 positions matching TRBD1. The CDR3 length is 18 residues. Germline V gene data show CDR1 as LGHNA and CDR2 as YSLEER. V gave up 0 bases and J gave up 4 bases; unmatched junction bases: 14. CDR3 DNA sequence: TGCGCCAGCAGCCAAGAAACGACAGGGATAATCTCAAGAGAGACCCAGTACTTC. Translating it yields CASSQETTGIISRETQYF.

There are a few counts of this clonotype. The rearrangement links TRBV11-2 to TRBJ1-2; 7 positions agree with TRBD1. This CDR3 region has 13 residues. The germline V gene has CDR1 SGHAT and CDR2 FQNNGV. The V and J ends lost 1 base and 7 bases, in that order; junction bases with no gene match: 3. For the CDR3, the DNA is TGTGCCAGCAGCTTAGCAGGGGGAGTTGGCTACACCTTC. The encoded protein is CASSLAGGVGYTF.